The 17 T cell receptor beta chains reported below all come from one sample, sequenced in a study of CD8 T cells in ankylosing spondylitis. TCRdb re-called the 5' RACE reads with MiXCR, one entry per CDR3 protein. The sample has approximately 25,000 distinct CDR3 sequences; around 17% are singletons. The sequenced sample was blood. These receptors came from a male donor with ankylosing spondylitis or in good health (not recorded which).

Many counts were recorded for this clonotype. The chain employs TRBV5-1 and TRBJ2-7, with 9 positions matching TRBD2. V lost 4 bases to trimming and J lost 1 base; unmatched junction nucleotides: 12. Germline lookup yields CDR1 SGHRS and CDR2 YFSETQ. The CDR3 runs 17 residues. CDR3 region: CASSIASGMEWSYEQYF. The CDR3 nucleotides read TGCGCCAGCAGCATTGCTAGCGGGATGGAGTGGTCCTACGAGCAGTACTTC.

The J gene is TRBJ1-5, the V gene TRBV7-8; 9 bases align to TRBD1. In germline, CDR1 is SGHVS, CDR2 FQNEAQ. Trimming took 6 bases from V and 0 from J; bases not matched to a gene: 3. This CDR3 spans 15 amino acids. This chain's CDR3 is CASRPDRGSNQPQHF. The CDR3 DNA reads TGTGCCAGCAGACCGGACAGGGGTAGCAATCAGCCCCAGCATTTT.

The gene calls are TRBV25-1 and TRBJ2-7, with D hard to call. V was cut by 5 bases and J by 4 bases, with 9 bases left in between. Germline lookup yields CDR1 MGHDK and CDR2 SYGVNS. This CDR3 comprises 12 residues. The CDR3 DNA reads as TGTGCCAGCAGTATCCTACCTTACGAGCAGTACTTC. This codes for CASSILPYEQYF.

This clonotype was seen more than once but under ten times. V gene TRBV7-2 combines with J gene TRBJ2-1; possibly TRBD1 for D (5 bases). Germline CDR1 reads SGHTA; CDR2 reads FQGNSA. V dropped 2 bases and J dropped 9 bases, with 17 bases sitting between them. The length of the CDR3 is 15 residues. CDR3 in DNA: TGTGCCAGCAGCTTAAGTACGGCCAGGGATTCTGAGCAGTTCTTC. Residues: CASSLSTARDSEQFF.

Sample share makes this clonotype medium-sized (0.01 to 0.1%). CDR3 loop: CASSPGTNRADTQYF. The CDR3 DNA reads as TGTGCCAGCAGCCCGGGGACGAACCGGGCAGATACGCAGTATTTT. This sequence joins TRBV7-9 and TRBJ2-3; D assignment may be TRBD1 or TRBD2 (5 bases each). The V gene lost 5 bases and the J gene lost 4 bases, with 16 bases spanning the gap. In germline, CDR1 is SEHNR, CDR2 FQNEAQ (reference sequence). The length of the CDR3 is 15 residues.

The sample holds many counts of this clonotype. The chain's CDR3 is CASRYKSTQYF. The DNA of the CDR3 is TGTGCCAGCAGATATAAGTCTACGCAGTATTTT. The chain is built from TRBV6-5 and TRBJ2-3; D not resolved. Trimming shortened V by 6 bases and J by 8 bases, and 9 bases separated the two germline ends. CDR1 is MNHEY and CDR2 is SVGAGI in the germline V gene. The CDR3 covers 11 residues.

This clonotype appeared a few times. The chain joins TRBV7-2 to TRBJ2-7; D unclear. This CDR3 is built from 15 residues. Trimming cost V 1 base and J 3 bases, with 13 bases left between them. Germline CDR1 and CDR2: SGHTA and FQGNSA. In DNA form, the CDR3 reads TGTGCCAGCAGCTTAGTTTCCAGGCCCTTCTACGAGCAGTACGTC. Its translation is CASSLVSRPFYEQYV.

This clonotype was detected ten times or more. The genes are TRBV29-1 and TRBJ2-1; D uncertain. Germline V gives CDR1 SQVTM, CDR2 ANQGSEA. There are 11 residues in the CDR3. V was clipped by 5 bases and J by 9 bases, with 11 bases between them. In DNA form, the CDR3 reads TGCAGCGTTCTACACTTCATTGAGCAGTTCTTC. It translates to CSVLHFIEQFF.

The genes are TRBV14 and TRBJ2-1; either TRBD1 or TRBD2 may supply D (5 bases each). V gave up 4 bases and J gave up 1 base, with 11 bases separating them. CDR3 length equals 15 residues. The germline V gene has CDR1 SGHDN and CDR2 FVKESK. The chain's CDR3 is CASSRQGVSYNEQFF. CDR3 DNA sequence: TGTGCCAGCAGCCGGCAGGGAGTATCCTACAATGAGCAGTTCTTC.

This clonotype was counted a single time. V and J are TRBV24-1 and TRBJ2-3; TRBD2 aligns across 8 bases. Trimming removed 5 bases from V and 11 bases from J; junction bases left unmatched: 8. The CDR3 runs to 13 residues. Germline V lookup: CDR1 KGHDR, CDR2 SFDVKD. CDR3 coding DNA: TGTGCCACCAGTGTAAAAGCGGGAGTTGAGCAGTATTTT. This gives the protein CATSVKAGVEQYF.

This rearrangement joins TRBV24-1 to TRBJ2-1; 13 bases line up with TRBD2. Germline lookup yields CDR1 KGHDR and CDR2 SFDVKD. With 10 bases clipped from V and 4 bases from J, the junction kept 3 bases outside the gene matches. The CDR3 covers 14 residues. The chain's CDR3 is CATGLAGSYNEQFF. DNA for the CDR3: TGTGCCACGGGACTAGCGGGATCTTACAATGAGCAGTTCTTC.

This clonotype appeared many times. CDR3 sequence reads: CSAWGTATNEQFF. The CDR3, as DNA: TGCAGTGCTTGGGGGACAGCAACAAATGAGCAGTTCTTC. The chain recombines TRBV20-1 with TRBJ2-1; 7 bases align to TRBD1. The CDR3 is 13 amino acids. From germline, CDR1 is DFQATT and CDR2 SNEGSKA (reference sequence). The ends lost 5 bases at V and 7 bases at J; junction bases unmatched: 8.

This clonotype was seen only a few times. The V gene is TRBV4-3, the J gene TRBJ2-1; either TRBD1 or TRBD2 may fit D (5 bases each). Germline CDR1 reads LGHNA; CDR2 reads YSLEER. The CDR3 extends over 14 amino acids. Between the trimmed V and J ends, which lost 1 base and 6 bases, there was a span of 10 bases. The CDR3 sequence is CASSQGGGGNEQFF. CDR3 bases: TGCGCCAGCAGCCAAGGGGGTGGGGGCAATGAGCAGTTCTTC.

The sample holds one count of this clonotype. This rearrangement joins TRBV21-1 to TRBJ2-1; the table names TRBD1, a call not compared with the DNA. TRBV21-1 is a pseudogene. CDR3 length equals 16 residues. The CDR3 loop is CASRTPDRETYNEQFF. The CDR3 nucleotides read TGTGCCAGCAGGACCCCGGACAGGGAGACCTACAATGAGCAGTTCTTC.

This chain uses TRBV27 with TRBJ2-3, with D unresolved. The germline V gene encodes CDR1 MNHEY and CDR2 SMNVEV (reference sequence). The germline V and J ends were trimmed by 7 bases and 2 bases, with 19 bases remaining between them. CDR3 size: 16 residues. CDR3: CASILGNFYPTDTQYF. CDR3 coding DNA: TGTGCCAGCATCCTAGGAAACTTTTACCCCACAGATACGCAGTATTTT.

This clonotype was recorded at least ten times. The chain links TRBV7-9 to TRBJ2-7; D is uncertain. The CDR3 extends over 14 amino acids. The V gene lost 5 bases and the J gene lost 7 bases, with 18 bases spanning the gap. From germline, CDR1 is SEHNR and CDR2 FQNEAQ (reference sequence). The CDR3 region has the DNA TGTGCCAGCAGCGCGGACCGTCTTTTGAGGGAGCAGTACTTC. It encodes CASSADRLLREQYF. The complete variable domain, with remaining parts taken from reference TRBV7-9 and TRBJ2-7, reads DTGVSQNPRHKITKRGQNVTFRCDPISEHNRLYWYRQTLGQGPEFLTYFQNEAQLEKSRLLSDRFSAERPKGSFSTLEIQRTEQGDSAMYLCASSADRLLREQYFGPGTRLTVT.

This clonotype was seen ten or more times. This rearrangement joins TRBV19 to TRBJ2-5; TRBD2 aligns across 10 bases. J was trimmed by 2 bases and V by 4 bases; bases with no gene match: 7. The CDR3 loop spans 16 amino acids. Germline assignment: CDR1 LNHDA and CDR2 SQIVND (reference sequence). The CDR3 bases are TGTGCCAGTAGTACCCTGGGGACTAGCGAACAAGAGACCCAGTACTTC. This codes for CASSTLGTSEQETQYF.